Listed here are 3 T cell receptor beta chains from one sample, sequenced in a study of blood T cell repertoires in COVID-19 (dated by TCRdb to the early 2020s). The method behind the library was the immunoSEQ multiplex PCR assay. TCRdb provides this immuneACCESS table in a form limited to in-frame rearrangements. Some clones are lacking; in checked studies, under half of them reflect an unresolved V gene, and why the rest are absent is not known. This sample has about 220,000 clones in its table, and roughly 90% of those were observed once. The leading ten clones occupy around 2.2% of the sample. The sequenced material came from peripheral blood. These receptors were obtained from a man under 40 who had recovered from COVID-19.

V is TRBV5-4 and J is TRBJ2-1; maybe TRBD2 (6 bases). This CDR3 comprises 12 residues. Trimming left V 3 bases short and J 10 bases short, with 11 bases between. CDR1 SGHNT and CDR2 YYREEE come from the germline V gene (reference sequence). The CDR3 DNA reads TGTGCCAGCAGCTATAGCGGTATGGAGCAGTTCTTC. Translating it yields CASSYSGMEQFF.

The J gene is TRBJ2-2, the V gene TRBV5-1; a weak D match, TRBD2 (6 bases). Germline V lookup: CDR1 SGHRS, CDR2 YFSETQ. V gave up 0 bases and J gave up 4 bases, with 13 bases separating them. The CDR3 is 16 amino acids. CDR3 sequence: CASSLAGQGGTGELFF. Here the CDR3 DNA reads TGCGCCAGCAGCTTGGCCGGGCAGGGAGGCACCGGGGAGCTGTTTTTT.

This sequence joins TRBV2 and TRBJ1-2; 7 nucleotides match TRBD1. The junction had 9 bases not matched to a gene; V was cut back by 1 base and J by 7 bases. Germline V gene data show CDR1 as SNHLY and CDR2 as FYNNEI. There are 15 residues in the CDR3. The CDR3, as DNA: TGTGCCAGCAGTGAAGTTACCGGGACAGTTGGTGGCTACACCTTC. It encodes CASSEVTGTVGGYTF.